One sample yielded the 12 T cell receptor beta chains listed below, sequenced in a study of technical replicates of blood from a few donors. Produced via immunoSEQ multiplex PCR; TCRdb's table is partial and in-frame only. The profile shows some 48,000 clones, around 95% of them singletons. The sequencing sample was made of T cells isolated from PBMCs. Receptors originate from a human donor in good health.

The chain employs TRBV11-3 and TRBJ2-1; D is possibly TRBD2 (5 bases). The V gene lost 6 bases and the J gene lost 10 bases, with 13 bases spanning the gap. Germline V gene data show CDR1 as SGHNT and CDR2 as YENEEA. CDR3 size: 12 residues. CDR3 DNA: TGTGCCAGCAGGTCCTCATCGGGAGAGCAGTTCTTC. Amino acid sequence: CASRSSSGEQFF.

Written as DNA, the CDR3 is TGTGCCAGCAGATTGGCCCCTAGCAATCAGCCCCAGCATTTT. Its protein is CASRLAPSNQPQHF. The chain combines TRBV6-5 with TRBJ1-5; D uncertain. CDR1 and CDR2 from the germline V gene are MNHEY and SVGAGI. Trimming pared 6 bases from V and 0 bases from J, leaving 9 bases between. The CDR3 runs 14 residues.

The rearrangement links TRBV27 to TRBJ2-7, with a weak D call TRBD2 (5 bases). CDR1 and CDR2 from the germline V gene are MNHEY and SMNVEV (reference sequence). The CDR3 is 13 residues long. V lost 10 bases and J lost 3, with 16 bases in between. CDR3 sequence: CATSLGRGYEQYF. The CDR3, as DNA: TGTGCCACCTCACTTGGACGGGGCTACGAGCAGTACTTC.

The genes are TRBV6-5 and TRBJ2-1, with a possible D match to TRBD2 (7 bases). Per germline, CDR1 MNHEY and CDR2 SVGAGI. The length of the CDR3 is 16 residues. With 4 bases removed from V and 5 bases from J, the gap between germline ends came to 18 bases. CDR3 in DNA: TGTGCCAGCAGTTTCCCCGGGGGCGGGAGCCACAATGAGCAGTTCTTC. Its protein product is CASSFPGGGSHNEQFF.

The gene calls are TRBV18 and TRBJ2-1; maybe TRBD1 (6 bases). V was clipped by 0 bases and J by 4 bases, with 7 bases between them. The CDR3 covers 14 residues. The germline CDR1 and CDR2 sequences are KGHSH and LQKENI. CDR3 in DNA: TGTGCCAGCTCACCACCGGACAGATACAATGAGCAGTTCTTC. Its translation is CASSPPDRYNEQFF.

V is TRBV28 and J is TRBJ2-2; 8 positions agree with TRBD1. Germline V gives CDR1 MDHEN, CDR2 SYDVKM. The CDR3 is made up of 14 amino acids. V was pared by 7 bases and J by 4 bases, with 5 bases of the junction left unmatched. CDR3: CASTLQGGTGELFF. DNA of the CDR3: TGTGCCAGCACCCTACAGGGGGGCACCGGGGAGCTGTTTTTT.

The chain links TRBV6-5 to TRBJ2-7, with 9 bases aligning to TRBD1. Trimming cost V 7 bases and J 3 bases; bases outside gene matches: 4. In germline, CDR1 is MNHEY, CDR2 SVGAGI. The CDR3 totals 13 residues. CDR3 nucleotide sequence: TGTGCCAGCACCCGGACAGGGGTCTACGAGCAGTACTTC. Its translation is CASTRTGVYEQYF.

In its sample, this clone was seen once. The chain carries TRBV5-1 and TRBJ2-7; 11 bases fit TRBD2. The CDR3 sequence is 15 residues long. V gave up 5 bases and J gave up 2 bases; unmatched junction bases: 6. Per germline, CDR1 SGHRS and CDR2 YFSETQ. The CDR3 is CASRENSGRAYEQYF. CDR3 DNA: TGCGCCAGCAGGGAGAATAGCGGGAGGGCCTACGAGCAGTACTTC.

The CDR3 DNA reads TGCGCCAGCAGCGTTGGACAGGGGCCGATGAACACTGAAGCTTTCTTT. Translated, it gives CASSVGQGPMNTEAFF. This rearrangement joins TRBV5-1 to TRBJ1-1, with 9 nucleotides matching TRBD1. Germline loops: CDR1 SGHRS, CDR2 YFSETQ. The CDR3 covers 16 residues. V was clipped by 4 bases and J by 0 bases; unmatched bases: 7.

The chain is built from TRBV7-3 and TRBJ1-2; D perhaps matches TRBD1 (6 bases). Per germline, CDR1 SGHTA and CDR2 FQGTGA. This CDR3 is built from 15 residues. The V gene lost 2 bases and the J gene lost 4 bases, with 14 bases spanning the gap. The CDR3 spells CASSLFRGDAYGYTF. The CDR3 nucleotides read TGTGCCAGCAGCTTATTCAGGGGTGACGCCTATGGCTACACCTTC.

This chain uses TRBV5-5 with TRBJ2-1; D is perhaps TRBD2 (6 bases). V shed 4 bases and J shed 7 bases, with 15 bases lying between them. The CDR3 is 14 residues long. Germline V gene sequence: CDR1 SGHKS, CDR2 YYEKEE (reference sequence). DNA for the CDR3: TGTGCCAGCAGCGCGGAGGGGCTCGGAAATGAGCAGTTCTTC. It codes for CASSAEGLGNEQFF. Together with reference TRBV5-5 and TRBJ2-1, the CDR3 gives the full variable domain: DAGVTQSPTHLIKTRGQQVTLRCSPISGHKSVSWYQQVLGQGPQFIFQYYEKEERGRGNFPDRFSARQFPNYSSELNVNALLLGDSALYLCASSAEGLGNEQFFGPGTRLTVL.

The rearrangement links TRBV9 to TRBJ1-3; D remains ambiguous. The CDR3 extends over 16 amino acids. V shed 1 base and J shed 0 bases, with 11 bases lying between them. Germline V gives CDR1 SGDLS, CDR2 YYNGEE. CDR3: CASSVLSSISGNTIYF. The CDR3 DNA follows: TGTGCCAGCAGCGTACTCAGTTCAATCTCTGGAAACACCATATATTTT.